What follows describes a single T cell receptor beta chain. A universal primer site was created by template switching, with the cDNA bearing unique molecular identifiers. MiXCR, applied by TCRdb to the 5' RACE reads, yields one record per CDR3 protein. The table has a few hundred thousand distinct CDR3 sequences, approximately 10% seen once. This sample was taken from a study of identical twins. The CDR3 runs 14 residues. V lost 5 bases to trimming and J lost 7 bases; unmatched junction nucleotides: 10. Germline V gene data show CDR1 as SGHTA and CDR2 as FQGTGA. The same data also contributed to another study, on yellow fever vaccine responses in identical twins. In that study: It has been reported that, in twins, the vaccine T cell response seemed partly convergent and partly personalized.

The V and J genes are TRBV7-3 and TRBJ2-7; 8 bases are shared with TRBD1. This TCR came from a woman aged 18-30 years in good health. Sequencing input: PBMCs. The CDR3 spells CASSQDRASPEQYF. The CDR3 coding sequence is TGTGCCAGCAGCCAGGACAGGGCGTCCCCAGAGCAGTACTTC.